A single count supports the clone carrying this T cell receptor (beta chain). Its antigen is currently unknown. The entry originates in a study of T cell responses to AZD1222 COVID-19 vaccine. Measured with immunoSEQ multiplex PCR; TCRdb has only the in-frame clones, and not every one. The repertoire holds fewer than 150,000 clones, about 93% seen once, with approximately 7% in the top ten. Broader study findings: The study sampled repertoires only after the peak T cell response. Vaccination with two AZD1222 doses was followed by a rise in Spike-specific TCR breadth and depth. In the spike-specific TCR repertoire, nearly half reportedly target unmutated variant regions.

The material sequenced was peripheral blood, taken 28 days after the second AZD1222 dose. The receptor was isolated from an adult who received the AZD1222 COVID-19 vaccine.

CDR3 loop: CASSEWNRGYEQYF. CDR3 nucleotide sequence: TGTGCCAGCAGTGAATGGAACAGGGGATACGAGCAGTACTTC. The chain links TRBV6-1 to TRBJ2-7, with TRBD1 matching over 7 bases. The V and J ends lost 2 bases and 4 bases, in that order; junction bases with no gene match: 5. The CDR3 length is 14 residues. The germline V gene has CDR1 MNHNS and CDR2 SASEGT.